A single sample is the source of the 16 T cell receptor beta chains below, sequenced in a study of PD-1 blockade in mismatch repair-deficient tumors. The method was immunoSEQ multiplex PCR; TCRdb's version includes in-frame clones alone and lacks a portion of them. The sample shows about 60,000 clones, roughly 88% of them seen only once. This sample comprised peripheral blood, obtained 52 weeks after starting pembrolizumab. Source of these receptors: an adult with mismatch repair-deficient cancer.

As regards this clone: Other nucleotide sequences from this sample produce the same CDR3. This chain links TRBV5-1 with TRBJ1-1, with 8 bases fitting TRBD1. CDR1 is SGHRS and CDR2 is YFSETQ in the germline V gene. Germline trimming cut 4 bases from V and 1 base from J; bases unmatched to any gene: 3. The CDR3 covers 14 residues. This chain's CDR3 is CASSPGQGNTEAFF. In nucleotides, the CDR3 is TGCGCCAGCAGCCCCGGACAGGGGAACACTGAAGCTTTCTTT. Together with reference TRBV5-1 and TRBJ1-1, the CDR3 gives the full variable domain: KAGVTQTPRYLIKTRGQQVTLSCSPISGHRSVSWYQQTPGQGLQFLFEYFSETQRNKGNFPGRFSGRQFSNSRSEMNVSTLELGDSALYLCASSPGQGNTEAFFGQGTRLTVV.

The chain links TRBV4-1 to TRBJ2-7; D possibly corresponds to TRBD2 (5 bases). Trimming removed 2 bases from V and 1 base from J, with 12 bases in between. The CDR3 consists of 15 residues. Per germline, CDR1 MGHRA and CDR2 YSYEKL. The CDR3 is CASSQLLEWSYEQYF. As DNA, the CDR3 is TGCGCCAGCAGCCAACTACTAGAATGGTCCTACGAGCAGTACTTC.

Only one count was recorded for this clone. The chain couples TRBV11-1 to TRBJ2-7; perhaps TRBD1 as D (6 bases). CDR3 size: 15 residues. Trimming took 1 base from V and 6 from J, leaving 16 bases between them. From germline, CDR1 is SGHAT and CDR2 FQDESV (reference sequence). DNA for the CDR3: TGTGCCAGCAGCTTAGTTGGGGGCCCCGGCGGCGAGCAGTACTTC. Residues: CASSLVGGPGGEQYF.

CDR3 region: CASSYESTGGNQYF. For the CDR3, the DNA is TGTGCCAGCAGCTATGAGTCGACAGGGGGCAATCAGTACTTC. V gene TRBV7-3 combines with J gene TRBJ2-4; 10 positions match TRBD1. In germline, CDR1 is SGHTA, CDR2 FQGTGA. The CDR3 loop spans 14 amino acids. Trimming cost V 4 bases and J 12 bases; bases outside gene matches: 9.

V is TRBV11-2 and J is TRBJ2-2, with D perhaps assigned TRBD1 or TRBD2 (5 bases each). The CDR3 is 16 amino acids. With 2 bases removed from V and 7 bases from J, the gap between germline ends came to 17 bases. CDR1 and CDR2 from the germline V gene are SGHAT and FQNNGV. The CDR3 bases are TGTGCCAGCAGCTTATTCGCGAGGGGCGGAGGCGGGGAGCTGTTTTTT. Its translation: CASSLFARGGGGELFF. Filled out from reference TRBV11-2 and TRBJ2-2, the complete variable domain reads EAGVAQSPRYKIIEKRQSVAFWCNPISGHATLYWYQQILGQGPKLLIQFQNNGVVDDSQLPKDRFSAERLKGVDSTLKIQPAKLEDSAVYLCASSLFARGGGGELFFGEGSRLTVL.

The chain joins TRBV7-8 to TRBJ2-1, with D possibly matching TRBD1 (6 bases). Per the germline V gene, CDR1 is SGHVS and CDR2 is FQNEAQ. This CDR3 has 16 residues. V was pared by 4 bases and J by 3 bases, with 16 bases between. The CDR3 protein is CASSSREGTLYNEQFF. DNA for the CDR3: TGTGCCAGCAGCTCTAGAGAAGGGACACTCTACAATGAGCAGTTCTTC.

The gene calls are TRBV6-6 and TRBJ1-2; no clear D gene. This CDR3 is built from 16 residues. The V gene's germline CDR1 is MNHNY and CDR2 SVGAGI (reference sequence). Trimming took 7 bases from V and 5 from J, leaving 23 bases between them. The CDR3 sequence is CASTVFLSAQDYGYTF. The CDR3 DNA follows: TGTGCCAGCACAGTATTTTTGTCAGCGCAAGATTATGGCTACACCTTC.

The V call is TRBV29-1, the J call TRBJ1-1; no clear D gene. Germline V gene data show CDR1 as SQVTM and CDR2 as ANQGSEA. There are 11 residues in the CDR3. V was trimmed by 0 bases and J by 1 base, leaving 0 bases between them. This CDR3 reads CSVEENTEAFF. The CDR3 bases are TGCAGCGTTGAAGAGAACACTGAAGCTTTCTTT.

A few counts support this clone. The chain recombines TRBV25-1 with TRBJ2-7, with 7 bases matching TRBD1. Germline loops: CDR1 MGHDK, CDR2 SYGVNS. CDR3 length equals 13 residues. V gave up 10 bases and J gave up 2 bases; unmatched junction bases: 8. CDR3 residues: CATSGQFPYEQYF. For the CDR3, the DNA is TGTGCCACCTCGGGACAGTTCCCCTACGAGCAGTACTTC.

This rearrangement joins TRBV28 to TRBJ2-7, with 8 bases that match TRBD1. This CDR3 contains 15 residues. V lost 4 bases and J lost 2; bases outside the gene matches: 7. Germline V gene lookup returns CDR1 MDHEN and CDR2 SYDVKM. This CDR3 reads CASSSSDRVPYEQYF. The CDR3 bases are TGTGCCAGCAGTTCCTCGGACAGGGTCCCCTACGAGCAGTACTTC.

The CDR3 reads CASSLRTLLDTIYF. Written as DNA, the CDR3 is TGTGCCAGCAGCTTGAGGACCCTCCTTGACACCATATATTTT. The V gene is TRBV5-6, the J gene TRBJ1-3; D unclear. Germline assignment: CDR1 SGHDT and CDR2 YYEEEE. The V end lost 1 base, the J end lost 8 bases, and 13 bases lay between the germline ends. This CDR3 has 14 residues. The variable domain in full, with the rest retrieved from reference TRBV5-6 and TRBJ1-3, is DAGVTQSPTHLIKTRGQQVTLRCSPKSGHDTVSWYQQALGQGPQFIFQYYEEEERQRGNFPDRFSGHQFPNYSSELNVNALLLGDSALYLCASSLRTLLDTIYFGEGSWLTVV.

The V and J genes are TRBV29-1 and TRBJ2-7; D not resolved. In germline, CDR1 is SQVTM, CDR2 ANQGSEA. Trimming took 4 bases from V and 0 from J, leaving 10 bases between them. The CDR3 contains 13 residues. CDR3 in DNA: TGCAGCGTTGGAGGCGTCCTCTCCTACGAGCAGTACTTC. It is translated as CSVGGVLSYEQYF.

The V call is TRBV5-1, the J call TRBJ2-5, with D unresolved. V lost 0 bases and J lost 7, with 13 bases in between. The CDR3 totals 14 residues. The germline CDR1 and CDR2 sequences are SGHRS and YFSETQ. CDR3 nucleotide sequence: TGCGCCAGCAGCTTGGTTCAGGTGTTAGGGACCCAGTACTTC. Translated: CASSLVQVLGTQYF.

This chain uses TRBV21-1 with TRBJ2-4; the D call in the table, TRBD1, was not verified against the DNA. TRBV21-1 is recorded as a pseudogene. This CDR3 spans 15 amino acids. The CDR3 nucleotides read TGTGCCAGCAGCATCTTAGGGGTTCCCAAAAACATTCAGTACTTC. Protein product: CASSILGVPKNIQYF.

The chain is built from TRBV7-2 and TRBJ2-7; 8 positions agree with TRBD1. With 2 bases clipped from V and 1 base from J, the junction kept 4 bases outside the gene matches. The CDR3 sequence is 15 residues long. CDR1 is SGHTA, CDR2 FQGNSA, per germline. CDR3 DNA: TGTGCCAGCAGCTTATGGGACAGGACATCCTACGAGCAGTACTTC. It specifies CASSLWDRTSYEQYF.

The chain uses TRBV6-5 and TRBJ1-2; no firm D call. The CDR3 is 14 residues long. CDR1 and CDR2 from the germline V gene are MNHEY and SVGAGI. V was cut by 2 bases and J by 0 bases, with 7 bases left in between. This chain's CDR3 is CASSYEGSNYGYTF. For the CDR3, the DNA is TGTGCCAGCAGTTACGAGGGTTCTAACTATGGCTACACCTTC.